Sequencing of this T cell receptor beta chain was carried out in a study of cytomegalovirus exposure and HLA in healthy donors. Points from the study as a whole: In a later analysis, TCR association rates varied by HLA locus: DRB1 most, HLA-C fewest. Later analysis found that TCR beta chains associated with HLA were more clonally expanded than other, equally common chains. In an earlier analysis, most TCR beta V segments were productive about 90% or about 30% of the time. Association of about 17,000 TCR beta sequences with HLA alleles was found at 0.05 false discovery rate in a later analysis.

Note on this clone: The target antigen is unknown.

The PCR ran on 60 Vbeta and 13 Jbeta primers. Sequencing was performed with immunoSEQ multiplex PCR; in TCRdb, only in-frame clones are kept and a portion is missing. The sample includes 110,000 to 150,000 clones. The sequenced sample was PBMCs. This TCR came from a male donor in good health and CMV-seronegative.

CDR3: CASSSELGGLDGYTF. CDR3 nucleotide sequence: TGTGCCAGCAGCTCCGAATTGGGGGGATTGGATGGCTACACCTTC. The J gene is TRBJ1-2, the V gene TRBV6-5; the D gene is possibly TRBD1 (5 bases). The germline CDR1 and CDR2 sequences are MNHEY and SVGAGI. This CDR3 spans 15 amino acids. V lost 6 bases and J 6 bases, leaving 20 bases between the germline ends.